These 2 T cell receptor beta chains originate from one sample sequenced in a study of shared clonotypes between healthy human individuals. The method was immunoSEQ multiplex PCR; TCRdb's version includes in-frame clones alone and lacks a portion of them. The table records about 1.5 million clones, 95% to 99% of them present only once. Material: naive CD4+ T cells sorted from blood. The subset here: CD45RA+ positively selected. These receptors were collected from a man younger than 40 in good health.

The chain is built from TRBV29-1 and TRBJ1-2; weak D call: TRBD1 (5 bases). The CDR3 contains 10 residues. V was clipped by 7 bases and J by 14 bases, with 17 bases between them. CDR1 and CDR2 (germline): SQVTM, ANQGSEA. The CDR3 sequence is CSAGGGHGTF. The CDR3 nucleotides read TGCAGCGCCGGGGGTGGACATGGGACCTTC.

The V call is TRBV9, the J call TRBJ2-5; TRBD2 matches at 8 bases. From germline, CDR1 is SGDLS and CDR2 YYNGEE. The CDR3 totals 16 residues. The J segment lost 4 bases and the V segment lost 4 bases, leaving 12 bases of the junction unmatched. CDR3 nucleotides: TGTGCCAGCAGCTTTCGGGGACTAGTAGCAGGAGAGACCCAGTACTTC. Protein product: CASSFRGLVAGETQYF.